This TCR beta chain was found in a study of blood T cell repertoires in COVID-19 (dated by TCRdb to about 2020). General notes on the study: Samples covering the acute and convalescent phases of COVID-19 were provided by collaborators in the United States, Italy and Spain. Sample metadata almost always included a de-identified subject ID, COVID-19 status, age in years and sex. Subjects who had been exposed to COVID-19, were actively infected with it, or had recovered from it provided the deeply sampled blood TCRbeta repertoires that made up the dataset. The material from the prospective study consisted of cDNA or gDNA derived from T cells, B-cell-depleted T cells, or PBMCs. A freely available public database, intended as a resource for researchers studying the immune response to SARS-CoV-2, is where the repertoires were released. The samples were drawn from two sources: the first 160 participants of the ongoing ImmuneRACE study, and 1,000 to 1,500 subjects contributed by 6 global collaborators. Where available, HLA class I and class II types were taken from metadata supplied by the sample provider and were not determined by assay-based typing. What the work shows at the level of the full study, not this receptor alone: The amount of clinical and demographic metadata varied by source and participant and was provided uncurated.

CDR1 and CDR2 are drawn from the germline V gene: SGHVS, FQNEAQ. The CDR3 goes from the cysteine to the phenylalanine over 16 residues. The sequence is cut down to CDR3 DNA, 48 bases in frame from base 1. V is trimmed back by 6 bases and J by 0 bases, and the junction contains 5 bases that no gene match accounts for. Participants in the prospective study were enrolled through a virtual design, were aged 18 to 89 years, and lived in roughly 26 United States geographic areas. In the prospective study, participants were assigned to cohorts based on the clinical history participants reported in a screening survey and a study questionnaire. In the prospective study, mobile phlebotomists collected whole blood, serum and a nasopharyngeal or oropharyngeal swab from each participant. Participants in the prospective study had the option to provide additional blood draws and questionnaires over a roughly two-month period. Prospective study blood samples were shipped either frozen or at room temperature before DNA extraction.

Of note for this clone: Its antigen remains unidentified. No clone much larger than this one lies a single base away; base qualities are absent.

TCRbeta CDR3 regions were amplified from genomic DNA using the immunoSEQ Assay, a bias-controlled multiplex PCR. The authors' pipeline ran thus. Nucleated cell counts per sample were estimated from amplification of reference gene primers within the assay. To quantify the absolute abundance of each unique TCRbeta CDR3 rearrangement, sequence reads were collapsed and filtered. For each sample, productive Simpson clonality was calculated as the square root of Simpson's diversity index across productive rearrangements. Not all clones reach the TCRdb copy of this immuneACCESS table, which keeps in-frame sequences only. Checked studies attribute under half of the gap to unresolved V genes and leave the rest unexplained. The V and J calls and clone size come from that table; D and trimming were worked out from the DNA. The sample profile shows fewer than 250,000 clones; 70% to 90% of them were found once. The ten largest clones capture about 3.8% of the sample.

The chain is assembled from TRBV7-8 and TRBJ2-2; a stretch of 9 junction bases matches TRBD1. The source material was PBMCs or T cells enriched from blood (not recorded which). The clonotype comes from a woman aged 40 to 55 with acute COVID-19. Here is the DNA: TGTGCCAGCAGTCCCGGGACAGGGACGAACACCGGGGAGCTGTTTTTT. This encodes CASSPGTGTNTGELFF.